What follows is one T cell receptor beta chain and its context. No cognate antigen has been identified for it. Base-call qualities are not available, and no considerably larger clone is one nucleotide away. The data were obtained in a study of blood T cell repertoires in COVID-19 (dated by TCRdb to 2018 to 2020). At the level of the whole study: Samples covering the acute and convalescent phases of COVID-19 were provided by collaborators in the United States, Italy and Spain. Samples were obtained from the ongoing ImmuneRACE study (first 160 participants) and from roughly 1,300 subjects provided by 6 global collaborators. A de-identified subject ID, COVID-19 status, age in years and sex were almost always included in the sample metadata. Deeply sampled blood TCRbeta repertoires from subjects exposed to, actively infected with, or recovered from COVID-19 were included in the dataset. A freely available public database, intended as a resource for researchers studying the immune response to SARS-CoV-2, is where the repertoires were released. Where available, HLA class I and class II types were obtained from metadata supplied by the sample provider rather than from assay-based typing. The material from the prospective study consisted of cDNA or gDNA derived from T cells, B-cell-depleted T cells, or PBMCs. Study-wide conclusions, independent of this receptor: The quantity of clinical and demographic metadata differed by source and by participant and was supplied without curation.

From the germline V gene, CDR1 is ENHRY and CDR2 is SYGVKD. V gives up 3 bases and J gives up 6 bases, and the segment between their germline ends measures 8 bases. Its CDR3 holds 12 amino acids, cysteine through phenylalanine. Only CDR3 DNA is held: 36 bases, read in frame from base 1. Collaborating institutions collected whole blood in K2EDTA tubes following their own protocols. For TCRbeta analysis, collaborators shipped samples as frozen whole blood, isolated PBMCs, or DNA extracted from either of those sample types. TCRbeta CDR3 regions were amplified from genomic DNA by means of the immunoSEQ Assay, a bias-controlled multiplex PCR. In the original analysis: Nucleated cell counts per sample were estimated from amplification of reference gene primers within the assay. Sequence reads were collapsed and filtered to measure the absolute abundance of every unique TCRbeta CDR3 rearrangement. For each sample, productive Simpson clonality was calculated as the square root of Simpson's diversity index over productive rearrangements. TCRdb obtained this table from immuneACCESS and retained in-frame rearrangements with V and J assigned. These tables miss some clones; where compared with another copy, unresolved V genes account for less than half of the shortfall, and the remainder is unexplained. V, J and clone size reflect that table, while D and trimming were determined from the DNA. The sample table shows fewer than 85,000 clones, and 75% to 90% are seen once. The ten largest clones represent over 4.5% of the sample.

This sequence uses TRBV10-3 and TRBJ1-1; 5 matching bases give a weak D call of TRBD1. The TCR comes from a man older than 75 with acute or convalescent COVID-19. Sample: peripheral blood. Here the CDR3 is given as CAISDTTAEAFF. The sequenced DNA: TGTGCCATCAGTGACACGACAGCTGAAGCTTTCTTT.